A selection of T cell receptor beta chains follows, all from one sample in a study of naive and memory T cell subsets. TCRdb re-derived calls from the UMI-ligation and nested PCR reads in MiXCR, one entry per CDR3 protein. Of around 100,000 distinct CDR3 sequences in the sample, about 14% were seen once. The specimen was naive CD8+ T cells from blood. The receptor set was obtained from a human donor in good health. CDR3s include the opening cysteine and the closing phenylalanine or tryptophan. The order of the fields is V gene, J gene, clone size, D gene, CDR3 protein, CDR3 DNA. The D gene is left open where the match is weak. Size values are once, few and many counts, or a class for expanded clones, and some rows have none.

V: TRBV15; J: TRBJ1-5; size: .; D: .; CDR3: CATSRENLSNQPQHF; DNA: TGTGCCACCAGCAGAGAAAATCTTAGCAATCAGCCCCAGCATTTT
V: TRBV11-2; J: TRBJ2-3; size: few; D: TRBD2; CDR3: CASSSLAGGSTDTQYF; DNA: TGTGCCAGCAGCTCTTTAGCGGGGGGGAGCACAGATACGCAGTATTTT
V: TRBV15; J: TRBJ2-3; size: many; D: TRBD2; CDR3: CATLRGTSGTDTQYF; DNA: TGTGCCACGCTGCGGGGGACTAGCGGCACAGATACGCAGTATTTT
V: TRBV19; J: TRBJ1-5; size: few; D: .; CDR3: CASSYSGQWQPQHF; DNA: TGTGCCAGTAGTTACAGTGGTCAGTGGCAGCCCCAGCATTTT
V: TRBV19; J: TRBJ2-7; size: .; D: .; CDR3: CASSIGGGIHEQYF; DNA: TGTGCCAGTAGTATAGGAGGGGGAATCCACGAGCAGTACTTC
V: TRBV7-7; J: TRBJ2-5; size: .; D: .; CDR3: CASSLDMGARETQYF; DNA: TGTGCCAGCAGCTTAGATATGGGGGCGCGGGAGACCCAGTACTTC
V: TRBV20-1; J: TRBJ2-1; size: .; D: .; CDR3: CSAGGTVPSGYNEQFF; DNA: TGCAGTGCTGGAGGGACTGTACCATCCGGGTACAATGAGCAGTTCTTC
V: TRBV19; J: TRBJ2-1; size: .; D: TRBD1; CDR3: CASSKGDSSYNEQFF; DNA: TGTGCCAGTAGTAAGGGGGACAGCTCCTACAATGAGCAGTTCTTC
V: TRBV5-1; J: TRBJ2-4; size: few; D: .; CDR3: CASGSADQNIQYF; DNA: TGCGCCAGCGGCAGTGCTGACCAAAACATTCAGTACTTC
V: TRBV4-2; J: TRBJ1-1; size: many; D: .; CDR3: CASSQDLGGRNTEAFF; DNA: TGTGCCAGCAGCCAAGATCTTGGCGGCAGAAACACTGAAGCTTTCTTT
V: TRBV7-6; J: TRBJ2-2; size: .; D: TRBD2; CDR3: CASSSGTSGRMGIGELFF; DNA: TGTGCCAGCAGCTCGGGGACTAGCGGGAGAATGGGTATCGGGGAGCTGTTTTTT
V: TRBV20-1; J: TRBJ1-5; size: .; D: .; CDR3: CSATDGDFLYSNQPQHF; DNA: TGCAGTGCTACGGACGGAGATTTCCTATATAGCAATCAGCCCCAGCATTTT
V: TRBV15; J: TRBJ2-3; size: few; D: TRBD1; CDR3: CATSKGREGQFPDTQYF; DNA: TGTGCCACCAGCAAAGGCAGAGAGGGACAGTTCCCAGATACGCAGTATTTT
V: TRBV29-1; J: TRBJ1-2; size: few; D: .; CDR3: CSVYGEGANYGYTF; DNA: TGCAGCGTTTATGGAGAGGGGGCTAACTATGGCTACACCTTC
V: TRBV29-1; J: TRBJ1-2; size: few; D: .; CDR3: CSVETWSPYGYTF; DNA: TGCAGCGTTGAAACTTGGTCACCCTATGGCTACACCTTC
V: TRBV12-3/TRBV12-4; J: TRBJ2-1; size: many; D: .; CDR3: CASSLTGLYNEQFF; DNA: TGTGCCAGCAGCTTGACGGGCCTATACAATGAGCAGTTCTTC
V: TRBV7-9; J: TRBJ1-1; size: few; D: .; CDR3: CASSLAPLETEAFF; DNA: TGTGCCAGCAGCCTCGCACCTCTAGAAACTGAAGCTTTCTTT
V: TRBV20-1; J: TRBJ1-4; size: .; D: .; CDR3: CSAIEGGNEKLFF; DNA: TGCAGTGCTATTGAAGGGGGTAATGAAAAACTGTTTTTT
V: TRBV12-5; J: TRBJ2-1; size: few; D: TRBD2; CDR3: CASGPSGTSGYNEQFF; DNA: TGTGCTAGTGGTCCTTCCGGGACTAGCGGCTACAATGAGCAGTTCTTC
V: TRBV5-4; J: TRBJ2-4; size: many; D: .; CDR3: CASSAALAKNIQYF; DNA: TGTGCCAGCAGCGCAGCACTAGCCAAAAACATTCAGTACTTC
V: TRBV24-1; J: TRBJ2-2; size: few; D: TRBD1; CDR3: CATSDTGEHHTGELFF; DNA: TGTGCCACCAGTGACACAGGGGAGCACCACACCGGGGAGCTGTTTTTT
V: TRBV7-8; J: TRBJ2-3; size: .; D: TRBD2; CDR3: CASSLSSGVSTDTQYF; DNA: TGTGCCAGCAGCTTATCTAGCGGGGTATCCACAGATACGCAGTATTTT
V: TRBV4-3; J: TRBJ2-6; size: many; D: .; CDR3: CASSQEGLGANVLTF; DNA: TGCGCCAGCAGCCAAGAGGGCCTTGGGGCCAACGTCCTGACTTTC
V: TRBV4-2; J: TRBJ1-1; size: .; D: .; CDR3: CASSQEWGRGTEAFF; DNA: TGTGCCAGCAGCCAAGAGTGGGGTAGAGGGACTGAAGCTTTCTTT
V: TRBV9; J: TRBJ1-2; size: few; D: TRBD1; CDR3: CASSGLQGAYGYTF; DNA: TGTGCCAGCAGCGGATTACAGGGGGCGTATGGCTACACCTTC